The clone carrying this T cell receptor beta chain was seen ten or more times. Its matching antigen is unknown. Preparation of the TCRbeta library was carried out with unique molecular identifiers. TCRdb re-called the PCR reads with MiXCR, one entry per CDR3 protein. The sample holds fewer than 350,000 distinct CDR3 sequences, around 10% seen once. The record originates from a study of T-cell reconstitution after alpha-beta-depleted transplantation in children. Overall study results and limits: Among T cells one year after transplant, newly produced cells accounted for most counts and diversity. About two months after transplant, alpha-beta T cells reportedly came from several hundred expanded graft clones.

V lost 6 bases to trimming and J lost 3 bases, with 14 bases between them. In germline, CDR1 is MDHEN, CDR2 SYDVKM. This CDR3 is built from 14 residues. This TCR came from a boy under three years old with acute myeloid leukemia, due to receive a stem cell transplant. This chain links TRBV28 with TRBJ1-1, with D possibly matching TRBD1 (6 bases). The source material was PBMCs, sampled before TCRalphabeta/CD19-depleted stem cell transplant. This CDR3 reads CASRPTGKYTEAFF. CDR3 DNA sequence: TGTGCCAGCAGGCCTACAGGGAAATACACTGAAGCTTTCTTT.